The clone carrying this TCR beta chain has only a few counts. What it binds is unknown. CD45RO/CCR7/CD25/CD127/CD95/CD27 staining was used to isolate CD4+ naive, central memory, regulatory and stem cell-like memory cells by sorting. The record originates from a study of beta chain features in type 1 diabetes. Findings and caveats of the study: Significant though moderate, a shortening of TCRB CDR3s appeared in all four CD4+ subsets of Type 1 diabetes patients. There were fewer insertions and more deletions at the VDJ junctions of type 1 diabetes patients.

Germline V lookup: CDR1 MDHEN, CDR2 SYDVKM. Trimming took off 1 base at V and 8 bases at J, with 17 bases between the two ends. This CDR3 spans 15 amino acids. The isolated RNA, all of it, was reverse transcribed, so expressed TCRB transcripts were what got sequenced. Profiled with immunoSEQ multiplex PCR; TCRdb holds only in-frame clones, not every one. The sample consists of about 930,000 clones, roughly 15% of them appearing once. The sequenced sample consisted of naive CD4+ T cells from blood. The receptor was isolated from a woman between 18 and 29 years old in good health. This chain joins TRBV28 and TRBJ1-2, with unresolved D. The CDR3 loop is CASSLLVRGAGGYTF. The DNA for the CDR3 is TGTGCCAGCAGTTTATTAGTTCGGGGTGCAGGCGGCTACACCTTC.